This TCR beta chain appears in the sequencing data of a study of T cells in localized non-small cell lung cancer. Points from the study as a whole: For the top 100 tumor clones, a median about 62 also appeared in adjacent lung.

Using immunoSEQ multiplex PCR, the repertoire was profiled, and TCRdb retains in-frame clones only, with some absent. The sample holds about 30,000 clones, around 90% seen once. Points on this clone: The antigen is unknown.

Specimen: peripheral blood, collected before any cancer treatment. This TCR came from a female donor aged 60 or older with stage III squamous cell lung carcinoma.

CDR3 residues: CASRARAVSDSPLHF. For the CDR3, the DNA is TGTGCCAGCAGGGCCCGGGCAGTGTCTGATTCACCCCTCCACTTT. This rearrangement joins TRBV2 to TRBJ1-6; D remains unclear. Germline-derived CDR1 and CDR2 are SNHLY and FYNNEI. V was clipped by 6 bases and J by 8 bases, with 17 bases between them. This CDR3 has 15 residues.